The 22 T cell receptor beta chains below all came from one sample that was sequenced in a study of blood T cell repertoires in COVID-19. Profiled with immunoSEQ multiplex PCR; TCRdb holds only in-frame clones, not every one. The sample includes approximately 120,000 clones, roughly 75% of them seen just once. The sequenced sample consisted of peripheral blood. These receptors were collected from a human donor in a cohort sampled during active or convalescent COVID-19.

The chain uses TRBV6-1 and TRBJ2-7; 10 bases match TRBD1. Germline assignment: CDR1 MNHNS and CDR2 SASEGT. With V trimmed by 2 bases and J by 2 bases, 3 bases remained unmatched. The CDR3 runs to 15 residues. CDR3 loop: CASSESGQGAYEQYF. In nucleotides, the CDR3 is TGTGCCAGCAGTGAATCTGGACAGGGGGCCTACGAGCAGTACTTC.

The chain uses TRBV9 and TRBJ2-1, with 13 bases fitting TRBD2. The CDR3 has 14 amino acids. Trimming took 6 bases from V and 6 from J; bases not matched to a gene: 3. Per the germline V gene, CDR1 is SGDLS and CDR2 is YYNGEE. CDR3 loop: CASTRLAGGNEQFF. The CDR3 bases are TGTGCCAGCACCAGACTAGCGGGAGGCAATGAGCAGTTCTTC.

V is TRBV11-2 and J is TRBJ2-1, with D possibly TRBD2 on 5 matching bases. V lost 1 base and J lost 0, with 16 bases in between. CDR1 and CDR2 (germline): SGHAT, FQNNGV. This CDR3 comprises 18 residues. CDR3 in DNA: TGTGCCAGCAGCTTAGTTCAGCAGCGGAGACTCTCCTACAATGAGCAGTTCTTC. Its protein is CASSLVQQRRLSYNEQFF.

This chain links TRBV15 with TRBJ2-1; D is unresolved. The CDR3 contains 14 residues. Trimming removed 8 bases from V and 4 bases from J, with 15 bases in between. Germline CDR1 reads LNHNV; CDR2 reads YYDKDF (reference sequence). This CDR3 reads CATSPEAGYNEQFF. CDR3 coding DNA: TGTGCCACCTCCCCTGAAGCAGGATACAATGAGCAGTTCTTC.

The V call is TRBV28, the J call TRBJ2-1; maybe TRBD1 (5 bases). In germline, CDR1 is MDHEN, CDR2 SYDVKM. This CDR3 is 16 amino acids long. The V gene lost 4 bases and the J gene lost 8 bases, with 21 bases spanning the gap. CDR3 nucleotide sequence: TGTGCCAGCAGTTCTCCCTTAGGGGAAGGTACCGATGAGCAGTTCTTC. This codes for CASSSPLGEGTDEQFF.

The chain has TRBV5-1 and TRBJ1-5; no reliable D call. The germline CDR1 and CDR2 sequences are SGHRS and YFSETQ. The V end was cut by 1 base, the J end by 1 base, with 3 bases between. The CDR3 consists of 13 residues. CDR3 sequence (DNA): TGCGCCAGCAGCTTGAGCAGCAATCAGCCCCAGCATTTT. Amino acid sequence: CASSLSSNQPQHF.

A single count supports this clone. This rearrangement joins TRBV19 to TRBJ1-2, with 7 positions matching TRBD1. The CDR3 is 16 amino acids. Germline values: CDR1 LNHDA, CDR2 SQIVND (reference sequence). Unmatched junction bases numbered 8, after V lost 3 bases and J lost 1 base. CDR3 coding DNA: TGTGCCAGTAGTATCTACGGACAGGAACTTAACTATGGCTACACCTTC. Translation gives CASSIYGQELNYGYTF.

This chain links TRBV18 with TRBJ1-4, with D possibly TRBD1 on 5 matching bases. This CDR3 is 11 amino acids long. Germline values: CDR1 KGHSH, CDR2 LQKENI. V dropped 7 bases and J dropped 14 bases, with 14 bases sitting between them. The CDR3 sequence is CASLGGVRLFF. The CDR3 nucleotides are TGTGCCAGCTTAGGAGGGGTTAGGCTGTTTTTT.

The genes are TRBV19 and TRBJ1-5; possible D gene TRBD1, 5 bases. V gave up 3 bases and J gave up 4 bases, with 16 bases separating them. This CDR3 spans 16 amino acids. Germline loops: CDR1 LNHDA, CDR2 SQIVND (reference sequence). CDR3 sequence reads: CASSISAREGNQPQHF. The CDR3 DNA reads as TGTGCCAGTAGTATTTCGGCCAGGGAAGGGAATCAGCCCCAGCATTTT.

The rearrangement joins TRBV3-1 (or the pseudogene TRBV3-2) to TRBJ1-2; 11 bases map to TRBD1. Trimming at V came to 2 bases and at J to 4 bases, leaving 9 bases not matched to a gene. The germline CDR1 and CDR2 sequences are LGHDT and YNNKEL (reference sequence). The CDR3 is made up of 17 amino acids. The CDR3 DNA follows: TGTGCCAGCAGCCAACCAAGGGGGACAGGGGGACTCTATGGCTACACCTTC. Residues: CASSQPRGTGGLYGYTF.

The V call is TRBV5-6, the J call TRBJ1-2; D unresolved. Germline V lookup: CDR1 SGHDT, CDR2 YYEEEE. The CDR3 extends over 11 amino acids. With 2 bases removed from V and 6 bases from J, the gap between germline ends came to 5 bases. The CDR3 sequence is CASSFIDGYTF. CDR3 in DNA: TGTGCCAGCAGCTTCATAGATGGCTACACCTTC.

V and J are TRBV6-5 and TRBJ2-7, with D tentatively TRBD2 (6 bases). V gave up 2 bases and J gave up 3 bases, with 14 bases separating them. There are 15 residues in the CDR3. Germline loops: CDR1 MNHEY, CDR2 SVGAGI. CDR3 region: CASSYRGAAIYEQYF. The CDR3 region has the DNA TGTGCCAGCAGTTACCGCGGGGCGGCAATCTACGAGCAGTACTTC.

The chain couples TRBV3-1 (or the pseudogene TRBV3-2) to TRBJ2-1, with 7 bases identical to TRBD2. This CDR3 is 14 amino acids long. CDR1 is LGHDT, CDR2 YNNKEL, per germline (reference sequence). The junction had 7 bases not matched to a gene; V was cut back by 4 bases and J by 7 bases. The CDR3 DNA sequence: TGTGCCAGCAGCCTGGGGACTAATGGTAATGAGCAGTTCTTC. It encodes CASSLGTNGNEQFF.

The chain joins TRBV9 to TRBJ2-5; TRBD1 matches at 7 bases. CDR3 size: 15 residues. CDR1 and CDR2 from the germline V gene are SGDLS and YYNGEE. V shed 2 bases and J 3 bases; nucleotides not matched to a gene: 7. In nucleotides, the CDR3 is TGTGCCAGCAGCGTTACCGGGACAGAAAAAGAGACCCAGTACTTC. This codes for CASSVTGTEKETQYF.

The V call is TRBV28, the J call TRBJ2-1; 9 bases map to TRBD2. Germline lookup yields CDR1 MDHEN and CDR2 SYDVKM. The CDR3 has 16 residues. With V trimmed by 3 bases and J by 7 bases, 10 bases remained unmatched. Here the CDR3 DNA reads TGTGCCAGCAGTTTTTTTTTAGCGGGAGTCGAAAATGAGCAGTTCTTC. Residues: CASSFFLAGVENEQFF.

This chain connects TRBV7-8 to TRBJ1-6; D unresolved. The CDR3 totals 17 residues. Germline V gene sequence: CDR1 SGHVS, CDR2 FQNEAQ. The germline V and J ends were trimmed by 3 bases and 0 bases, with 12 bases remaining between them. CDR3 sequence (DNA): TGTGCCAGCAGCTTTAGCGGGGATAGCTCCTATAATTCACCCCTCCACTTT. Translation gives CASSFSGDSSYNSPLHF.

The chain carries TRBV5-6 and TRBJ2-1; D is possibly TRBD2 (6 bases). V was shortened by 0 bases and J by 4 bases, with 17 bases between the two germline ends. Germline loops: CDR1 SGHDT, CDR2 YYEEEE. The CDR3 spans 17 residues. CDR3 sequence (DNA): TGTGCCAGCAGCTTGGCGGGGACTCAGGGTCCATACAATGAGCAGTTCTTC. Translated, it gives CASSLAGTQGPYNEQFF.

This chain joins TRBV3-1 (or the pseudogene TRBV3-2) and TRBJ1-2; tentatively, D is TRBD1 (5 bases). Trimming left V 4 bases short and J 8 bases short, with 20 bases between. There are 15 residues in the CDR3. Per the germline V gene, CDR1 is LGHDT and CDR2 is YNNKEL (reference sequence). CDR3 sequence reads: CASSRPGQGRWGYTF. The CDR3 bases are TGTGCCAGCAGCCGTCCGGGTCAGGGCAGATGGGGCTACACCTTC.

The gene calls are TRBV7-6 and TRBJ2-7; maybe TRBD2 (5 bases). This CDR3 has 17 amino acids. V was clipped by 5 bases and J by 3 bases, with 23 bases between them. The germline gives CDR1 SGHVS, CDR2 FNYEAQ. CDR3 bases: TGTGCCAGCAGCCTATCCCCCCCGGGAACCTTTATCTACGAGCAGTACTTC. Protein sequence: CASSLSPPGTFIYEQYF.

This clone was picked up a small number of times. The chain has TRBV4-2 and TRBJ1-3; perhaps TRBD1 as D (5 bases). Germline assignment: CDR1 LGHNA and CDR2 YNFKEQ. V gave up 0 bases and J gave up 0 bases, with 12 bases separating them. The CDR3 spans 17 residues. The CDR3 nucleotides are TGTGCCAGCAGCCAAGAGGGGGGACGGTTCTCTGGAAACACCATATATTTT. It encodes CASSQEGGRFSGNTIYF.

The V gene is TRBV28, the J gene TRBJ2-4, with D tentatively TRBD2 (5 bases). CDR1 and CDR2 from the germline V gene are MDHEN and SYDVKM. Trimming cost V 6 bases and J 6 bases, with 12 bases left between them. CDR3 length: 13 residues. Written as DNA, the CDR3 is TGTGCCAGCAGCCCACTAGTTCTAAACATTCAGTACTTC. Amino acid sequence: CASSPLVLNIQYF.

The rearrangement joins TRBV20-1 to TRBJ2-1; TRBD2 matches 14 bases. This CDR3 is built from 16 residues. Germline V gene data show CDR1 as DFQATT and CDR2 as SNEGSKA (reference sequence). V dropped 3 bases and J dropped 6; count of bases not matched to a gene: 7. The CDR3 sequence is CSASGGLAGVFNEQFF. The CDR3 DNA follows: TGCAGTGCTAGTGGGGGACTAGCGGGAGTTTTCAATGAGCAGTTCTTC.